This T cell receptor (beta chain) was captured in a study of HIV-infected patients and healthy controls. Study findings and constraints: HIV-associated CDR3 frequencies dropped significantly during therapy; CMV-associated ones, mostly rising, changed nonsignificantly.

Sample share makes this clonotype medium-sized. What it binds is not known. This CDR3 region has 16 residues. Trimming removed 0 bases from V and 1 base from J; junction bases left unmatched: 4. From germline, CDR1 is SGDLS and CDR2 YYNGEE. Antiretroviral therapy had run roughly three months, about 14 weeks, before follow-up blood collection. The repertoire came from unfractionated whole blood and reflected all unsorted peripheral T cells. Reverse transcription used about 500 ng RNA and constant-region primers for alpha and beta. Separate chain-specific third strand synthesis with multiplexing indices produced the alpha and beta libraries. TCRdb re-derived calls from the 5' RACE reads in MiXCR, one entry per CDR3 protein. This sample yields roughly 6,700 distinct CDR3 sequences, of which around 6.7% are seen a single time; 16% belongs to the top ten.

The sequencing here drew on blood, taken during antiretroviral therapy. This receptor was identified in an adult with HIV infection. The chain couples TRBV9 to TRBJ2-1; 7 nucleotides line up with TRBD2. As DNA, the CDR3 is TGTGCCAGCAGCGTAGAAGGCGGGAGTTCCTACAATGAGCAGTTCTTC. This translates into CASSVEGGSSYNEQFF.